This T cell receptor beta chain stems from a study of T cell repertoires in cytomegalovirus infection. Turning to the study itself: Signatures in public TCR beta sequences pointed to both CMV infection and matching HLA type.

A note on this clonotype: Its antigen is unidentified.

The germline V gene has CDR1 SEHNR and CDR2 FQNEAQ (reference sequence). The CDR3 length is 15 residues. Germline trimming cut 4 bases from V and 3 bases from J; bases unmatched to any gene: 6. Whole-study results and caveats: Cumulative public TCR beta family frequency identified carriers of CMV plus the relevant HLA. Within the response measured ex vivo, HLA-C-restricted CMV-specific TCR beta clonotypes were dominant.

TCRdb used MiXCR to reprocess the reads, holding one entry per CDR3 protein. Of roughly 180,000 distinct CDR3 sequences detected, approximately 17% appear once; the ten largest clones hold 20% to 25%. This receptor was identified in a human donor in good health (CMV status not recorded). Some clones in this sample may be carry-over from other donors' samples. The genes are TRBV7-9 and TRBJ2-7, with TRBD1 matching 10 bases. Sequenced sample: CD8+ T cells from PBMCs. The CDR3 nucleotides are TGTGCCAGCAGCTCCTACGGGACAGGGGTCTACGAGCAGTACTTC. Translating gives CASSSYGTGVYEQYF.